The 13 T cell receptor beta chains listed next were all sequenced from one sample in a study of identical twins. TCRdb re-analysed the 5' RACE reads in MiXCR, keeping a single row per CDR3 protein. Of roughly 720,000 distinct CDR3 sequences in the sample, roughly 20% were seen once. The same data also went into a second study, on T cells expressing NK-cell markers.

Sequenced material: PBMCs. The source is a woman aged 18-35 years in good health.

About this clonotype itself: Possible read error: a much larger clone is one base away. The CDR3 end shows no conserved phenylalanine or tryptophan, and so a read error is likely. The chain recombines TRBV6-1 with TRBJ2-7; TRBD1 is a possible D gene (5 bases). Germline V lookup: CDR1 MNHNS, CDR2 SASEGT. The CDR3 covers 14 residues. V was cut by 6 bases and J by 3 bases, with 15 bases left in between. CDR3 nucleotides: TGTGCCAGCAGACCCCCAGGGATGGGCTACGAGCAGTACATC. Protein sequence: CASRPPGMGYEQYI.

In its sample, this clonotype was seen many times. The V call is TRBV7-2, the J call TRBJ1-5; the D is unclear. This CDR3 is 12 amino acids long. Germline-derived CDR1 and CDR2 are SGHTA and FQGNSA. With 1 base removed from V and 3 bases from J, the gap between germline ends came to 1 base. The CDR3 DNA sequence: TGTGCCAGCAGCTTAGTCAATCAGCCCCAGCATTTT. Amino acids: CASSLVNQPQHF.

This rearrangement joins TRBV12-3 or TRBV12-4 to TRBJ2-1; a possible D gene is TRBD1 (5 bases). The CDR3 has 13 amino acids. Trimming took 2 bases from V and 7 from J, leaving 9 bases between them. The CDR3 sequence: CASSLRSGNEQFF. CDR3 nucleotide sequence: TGTGCCAGCAGTTTACGGTCAGGGAATGAGCAGTTCTTC.

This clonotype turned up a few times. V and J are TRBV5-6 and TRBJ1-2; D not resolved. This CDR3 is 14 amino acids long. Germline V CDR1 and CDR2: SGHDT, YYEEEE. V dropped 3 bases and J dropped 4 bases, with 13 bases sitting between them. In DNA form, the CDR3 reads TGTGCCAGCAGCTACCCGGACGGTATCTATGGCTACACCTTC. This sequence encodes CASSYPDGIYGYTF.

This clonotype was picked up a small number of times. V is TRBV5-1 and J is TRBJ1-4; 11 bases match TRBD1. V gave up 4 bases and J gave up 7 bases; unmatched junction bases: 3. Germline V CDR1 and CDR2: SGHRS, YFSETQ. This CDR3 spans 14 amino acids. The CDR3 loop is CASSRTGGSEKLFF. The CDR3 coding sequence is TGCGCCAGCAGCAGGACAGGGGGCAGTGAAAAACTGTTTTTT.

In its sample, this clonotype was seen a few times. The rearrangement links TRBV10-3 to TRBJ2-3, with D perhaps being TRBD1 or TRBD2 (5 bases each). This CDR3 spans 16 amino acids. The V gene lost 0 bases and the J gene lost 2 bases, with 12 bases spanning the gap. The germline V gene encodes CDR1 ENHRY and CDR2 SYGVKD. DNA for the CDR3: TGTGCCATCAGTGAGTCGGTGGGGGTGGCCACAGATACGCAGTATTTT. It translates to CAISESVGVATDTQYF.

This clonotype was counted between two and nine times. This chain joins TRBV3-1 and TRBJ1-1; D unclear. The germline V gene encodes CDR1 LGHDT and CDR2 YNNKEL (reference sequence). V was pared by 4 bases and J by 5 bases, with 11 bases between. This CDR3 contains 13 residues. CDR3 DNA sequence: TGTGCCAGCAGCCGATGGGAGAGGACTGAAGCTTTCTTT. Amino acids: CASSRWERTEAFF.

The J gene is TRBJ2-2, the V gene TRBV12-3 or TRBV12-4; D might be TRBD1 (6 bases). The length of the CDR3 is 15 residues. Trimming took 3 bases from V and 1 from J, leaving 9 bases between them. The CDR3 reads CASSFDRRNTGELFF. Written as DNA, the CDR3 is TGTGCCAGCAGTTTCGACAGGCGGAACACCGGGGAGCTGTTTTTT.

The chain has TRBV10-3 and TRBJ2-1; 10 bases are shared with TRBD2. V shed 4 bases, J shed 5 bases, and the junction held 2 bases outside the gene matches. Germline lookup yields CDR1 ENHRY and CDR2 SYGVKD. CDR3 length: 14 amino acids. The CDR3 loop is CAISGTSGHNEQFF. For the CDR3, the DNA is TGTGCCATCAGTGGGACTAGCGGCCACAATGAGCAGTTCTTC.

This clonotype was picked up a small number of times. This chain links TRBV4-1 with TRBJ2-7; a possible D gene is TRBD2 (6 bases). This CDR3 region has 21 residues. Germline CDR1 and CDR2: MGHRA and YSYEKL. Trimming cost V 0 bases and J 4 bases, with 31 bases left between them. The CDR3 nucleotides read TGCGCCAGCAGCCAAGAAATTGGCCAGTCGGCGGGAATAACCCCCCATTACGAGCAGTACTTC. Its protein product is CASSQEIGQSAGITPHYEQYF.

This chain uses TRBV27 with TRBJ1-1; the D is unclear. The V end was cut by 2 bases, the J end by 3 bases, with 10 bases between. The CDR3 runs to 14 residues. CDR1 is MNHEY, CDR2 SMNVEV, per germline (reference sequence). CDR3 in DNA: TGTGCCAGCAGTTTAGGGGTGCTGGACACTGAAGCTTTCTTT. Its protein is CASSLGVLDTEAFF.

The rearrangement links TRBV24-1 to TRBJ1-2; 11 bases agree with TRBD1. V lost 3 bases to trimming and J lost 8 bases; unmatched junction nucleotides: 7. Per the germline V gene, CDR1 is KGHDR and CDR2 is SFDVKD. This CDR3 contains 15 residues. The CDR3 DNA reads TGTGCCACCAGTGATCCCGGACAGGGGGCTGACGGCTACACCTTC. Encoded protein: CATSDPGQGADGYTF.

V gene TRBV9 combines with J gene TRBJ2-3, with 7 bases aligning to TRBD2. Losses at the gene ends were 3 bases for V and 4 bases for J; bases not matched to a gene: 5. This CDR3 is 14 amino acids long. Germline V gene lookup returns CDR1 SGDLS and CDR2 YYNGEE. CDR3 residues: CASSGGGNADTQYF. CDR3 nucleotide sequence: TGTGCCAGCAGCGGGGGGGGTAACGCAGATACGCAGTATTTT.